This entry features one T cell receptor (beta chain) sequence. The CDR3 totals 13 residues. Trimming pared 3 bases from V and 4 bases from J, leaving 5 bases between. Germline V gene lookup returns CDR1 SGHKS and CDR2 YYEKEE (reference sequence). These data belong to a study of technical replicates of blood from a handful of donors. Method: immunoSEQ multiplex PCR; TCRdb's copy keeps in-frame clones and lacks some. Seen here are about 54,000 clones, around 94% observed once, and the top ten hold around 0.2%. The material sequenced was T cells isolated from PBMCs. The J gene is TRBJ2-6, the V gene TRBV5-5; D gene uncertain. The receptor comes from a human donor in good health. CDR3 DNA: TGTGCCAGCAGCTGGCAGGGGGCCAACGTCCTGACTTTC. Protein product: CASSWQGANVLTF.